Listed below are T cell receptor beta chains from one sample, sequenced in a study of cytomegalovirus exposure and HLA in healthy donors. TCRdb keeps only in-frame clones here, not all; method: immunoSEQ multiplex PCR. Of under 200,000 clones listed, around 73% are singletons. Sequencing was done on a sample of PBMCs. Source of these receptors: a man aged 55 to 70 in good health and CMV-seronegative. Both conserved end residues are part of each CDR3. The order of the fields is D gene, J gene, clone size, V gene, CDR3 protein, CDR3 DNA. A D gene is named only where the DNA matches it firmly. Size values are once, few and many counts, or a class for expanded clones, and some rows have none.

. TRBJ1-3 . TRBV18 CASSPSTGISGNTIYF TGTGCCAGCTCACCATCGACAGGCATCTCTGGAAACACCATATATTTT
TRBD2 TRBJ2-3 few TRBV6-5 CASSFSGIRDTQYF TGTGCCAGCAGTTTCAGCGGGATCAGGGATACGCAGTATTTT
TRBD1 TRBJ2-7 . TRBV6-4 CASSGVGQIYEQYF TGTGCCAGCAGTGGAGTGGGACAGATCTACGAGCAGTACTTC
. TRBJ2-7 few TRBV21-1 CASSKRRDRGRNEQYF TGTGCCAGCAGCAAACGCCGGGACAGGGGGCGCAACGAGCAGTACTTC
TRBD2 TRBJ2-5 . TRBV5-5 CASSLGGLAGAETQYF TGTGCCAGCAGCTTGGGGGGCTTAGCGGGGGCGGAGACCCAGTACTTC
TRBD2 TRBJ2-5 . TRBV15 CATSRGGSAGRETQYF TGTGCCACCAGCAGGGGGGGGTCGGCGGGGAGAGAGACCCAGTACTTC
. TRBJ1-2 . TRBV7-9 CASSSSTGYGYTF TGTGCCAGCAGCTCATCAACGGGCTATGGCTACACCTTC
. TRBJ1-5 once TRBV6-1 CASSEYSGGGPQHF TGTGCCAGCAGTGAATACTCAGGAGGAGGGCCCCAGCATTTT
. TRBJ1-5 . TRBV7-8 CASSFNRANQPQHF TGTGCCAGCAGCTTCAACAGGGCTAATCAGCCCCAGCATTTT
TRBD1 TRBJ2-7 . TRBV28 CASMTGELYEQYF TGTGCCAGCATGACAGGGGAATTGTACGAGCAGTACTTC
. TRBJ2-7 few TRBV19 CASSPGRELAVMGEQYF TGTGCCAGTAGCCCGGGCCGGGAGTTAGCGGTTATGGGCGAGCAGTACTTC
TRBD1 TRBJ1-2 . TRBV6-5 CASSYSRTGGGYTF TGTGCCAGCAGTTACTCAAGGACAGGGGGCGGCTACACCTTC
. TRBJ2-1 few TRBV2 CASNRGINEQFF TGTGCCAGCAATAGGGGAATTAATGAGCAGTTCTTC
. TRBJ2-7 . TRBV6-5 CASTGVYEQYF TGTGCCAGCACAGGGGTCTACGAGCAGTACTTC
TRBD1 TRBJ2-1 . TRBV6-1 CASTLDRGRNHEQFF TGTGCCAGCACCCTGGACAGGGGGCGAAATCATGAGCAGTTCTTC
TRBD2 TRBJ2-1 . TRBV29-1 CSGARGYNEQFF TGCAGCGGCGCGCGGGGGTACAATGAGCAGTTCTTC
TRBD1 TRBJ2-1 . TRBV5-4 CASSQGQSNEQFF TGTGCCAGCAGCCAGGGACAGTCCAATGAGCAGTTCTTC
. TRBJ2-1 . TRBV9 CASSLGLDTEQFF TGTGCCAGCAGCTTGGGGCTAGACACTGAGCAGTTCTTC
. TRBJ1-1 . TRBV4-2 CASSQDREMNTEAFF TGTGCCAGCAGCCAAGACAGGGAAATGAACACTGAAGCTTTCTTT
TRBD1 TRBJ1-1 . TRBV7-9 CASSEPVRQGNAEAFF TGTGCCAGCAGTGAACCCGTCAGACAGGGGAATGCTGAAGCTTTCTTT
TRBD1 TRBJ1-2 once TRBV5-6 CASSMDRGSYGYTF TGTGCCAGCAGCATGGACAGGGGTTCCTATGGCTACACCTTC
TRBD1 TRBJ2-2 . TRBV18 CASSSRQGISGELFF TGTGCCAGCTCATCCAGACAGGGAATCTCCGGGGAGCTGTTTTTT
. TRBJ2-7 . TRBV10-1 CASSESYGNEQYF TGCGCCAGCAGTGAGTCTTACGGGAACGAGCAGTACTTC
. TRBJ2-2 . TRBV30 CAWSVVGQGTGELFF TGTGCCTGGAGTGTAGTCGGGCAGGGCACCGGGGAGCTGTTTTTT
. TRBJ1-1 . TRBV30 CAWTRRGKAFF TGTGCCTGGACCCGAAGGGGGAAAGCTTTCTTT
TRBD2 TRBJ2-7 . TRBV28 CASSLLSSGSFYEQYF TGTGCCAGCAGTTTACTTAGTAGCGGGAGTTTCTACGAGCAGTACTTC
TRBD1 TRBJ2-5 . TRBV5-1 CASKVQGGQETQYF TGCGCCAGCAAGGTACAGGGGGGCCAAGAGACCCAGTACTTC
. TRBJ2-7 . TRBV6-5 CASSLQAGYEQYF TGTGCCAGCAGTCTCCAGGCGGGTTACGAGCAGTACTTC
. TRBJ1-1 . TRBV2 CASSLTGFDPEAFF TGTGCCAGCAGCCTGACAGGTTTTGACCCTGAAGCTTTCTTT
TRBD2 TRBJ2-2 . TRBV19 CASSPLTSGGPNTGELFF TGTGCCAGTAGCCCACTGACTAGCGGGGGGCCAAACACCGGGGAGCTGTTTTTT
TRBD2 TRBJ2-7 . TRBV19 CASSIDSGRGNYEQYF TGTGCCAGTAGTATAGACAGCGGGAGGGGAAACTACGAGCAGTACTTC
TRBD2 TRBJ2-7 . TRBV30 CAWSVPRTSRGPYEQYF TGTGCCTGGAGTGTACCGCGGACTAGTCGGGGTCCTTACGAGCAGTACTTC
. TRBJ2-7 few TRBV14 CASSPSPNEQYF TGTGCCAGCAGCCCAAGCCCGAACGAGCAGTACTTC
. TRBJ2-7 . TRBV7-6 CASSLWAQSYEQYF TGTGCCAGCAGCTTATGGGCCCAATCCTACGAGCAGTACTTC
. TRBJ2-7 . TRBV5-1 CASSLTPSTGRSSYEQYF TGCGCCAGCAGCTTGACGCCCTCGACAGGAAGAAGCTCCTACGAGCAGTACTTC
. TRBJ1-2 . TRBV5-1 CASSQPGTSGYTF TGCGCCAGCAGCCAACCTGGGACATCCGGCTACACCTTC
. TRBJ2-7 . TRBV19 CASSIWGGPSNEQYF TGTGCCAGTAGTATATGGGGAGGTCCTTCCAACGAGCAGTACTTC
. TRBJ1-2 . TRBV7-8 CASSLALTDYGYTF TGTGCCAGCAGCTTAGCGCTAACAGACTATGGCTACACCTTC
TRBD1 TRBJ1-1 . TRBV6-4 CASREGQGNTEAFF TGTGCCAGCAGGGAGGGACAGGGGAACACTGAAGCTTTCTTT
TRBD2 TRBJ2-3 . TRBV7-7 CASSLGTSGDTQYF TGTGCTAGCAGCTTAGGGACTAGCGGGGATACGCAGTATTTT
TRBD2 TRBJ2-7 . TRBV9 CASSVGGGADYEQYF TGTGCCAGCAGCGTAGGGGGGGGAGCCGATTACGAGCAGTACTTC
. TRBJ2-7 few TRBV7-2 CASSLVMDFSSYEQYF TGTGCCAGCAGCTTGGTCATGGACTTTTCCTCCTACGAGCAGTACTTC
. TRBJ1-1 . TRBV7-8 CASSIRSWNTEAFF TGTGCCAGTAGTATTAGGAGCTGGAACACTGAAGCTTTCTTT
TRBD2 TRBJ2-3 few TRBV4-2 CASSQDHPLAGGPLGTDTQYF TGTGCCAGCAGCCAAGACCATCCTCTGGCGGGGGGGCCTCTCGGCACAGATACGCAGTATTTT
. TRBJ1-5 . TRBV6-1 CASSEINQSNQPQHF TGTGCCAGCAGTGAAATCAACCAGAGCAATCAGCCCCAGCATTTT
TRBD2 TRBJ2-2 . TRBV18 CASSSGLAAITYTGELFF TGTGCCAGCTCCTCCGGACTAGCGGCGATTACTTACACCGGGGAGCTGTTTTTT
TRBD1 TRBJ1-2 . TRBV6-6 CASSYSPTGTVYGYTF TGTGCCAGCAGTTACTCCCCGACAGGGACTGTCTATGGCTACACCTTC
. TRBJ1-1 . TRBV19 CASSITGGRDTEAFF TGTGCCAGTAGTATCACGGGGGGCAGGGACACTGAAGCTTTCTTT
TRBD1 TRBJ1-5 . TRBV6-5 CASSTDRGNDQPQHF TGTGCCAGCAGTACGGACAGGGGAAACGATCAGCCCCAGCATTTT
. TRBJ1-1 . TRBV6-5 CASSSAGNPNTEAFF TGTGCCAGCAGTTCTGCGGGGAACCCTAACACTGAAGCTTTCTTT
. TRBJ2-5 . TRBV11-2 CASSLIGGYEETQYF TGTGCCAGCAGCTTAATTGGAGGGTATGAAGAGACCCAGTACTTC
TRBD1 TRBJ1-1 . TRBV2 CASRGTQGGTEAFF TGTGCCAGCAGGGGGACACAGGGGGGGACTGAAGCTTTCTTT
TRBD1 TRBJ2-4 . TRBV5-6 CASSSYPTGTGNIQYF TGTGCCAGCAGCTCGTACCCCACCGGGACAGGAAACATTCAGTACTTC
. TRBJ2-1 . TRBV4-3 CASSQQGLGGGEQFF TGCGCCAGCAGCCAGCAGGGACTAGGGGGCGGTGAGCAGTTCTTC
TRBD2 TRBJ2-3 . TRBV28 CASSFVSGREDTQYF TGTGCCAGCAGTTTTGTGAGCGGGAGGGAAGATACGCAGTATTTT
TRBD2 TRBJ2-1 once TRBV11-3 CASSPMALAGGPGSEQFF TGTGCCAGCAGCCCCATGGCTCTAGCGGGAGGACCAGGCAGTGAGCAGTTCTTC
TRBD2 TRBJ2-5 . TRBV5-4 CASSSGLAGGRQETQYF TGTGCCAGCAGCTCCGGACTAGCGGGGGGCCGCCAAGAGACCCAGTACTTC
. TRBJ2-7 . TRBV7-9 CASSPKGQGLSAYEQYF TGTGCCAGCAGCCCGAAGGGCCAGGGACTGAGCGCCTACGAGCAGTACTTC
TRBD2 TRBJ2-3 . TRBV11-2 CASSLALAGGYTDTQYF TGTGCCAGCAGCTTAGCCTTAGCGGGAGGCTACACAGATACGCAGTATTTT